This is a list of T cell receptor beta chains from one sample in a study of metastatic and nonmetastatic thyroid tumors. Through MiXCR, TCRdb re-clonotyped the PCR reads. The top ten clones hold roughly 3.7% of a sample with tens of thousands of clones, 20% to 25% of them seen once. The sequencing input was blood. The receptor set was obtained from a female donor with papillary thyroid cancer or a benign thyroid nodule (not recorded which). Some clones in this sample may be carry-over from other donors' samples. Each CDR3 is given with its conserved first and last residue. D genes are given only for firm matches. Not all rows give a size; the values are once, few, many and, for expanded clones, a class.

size,J,V,length,D,DNA,CDR3
few,TRBJ1-6,TRBV2,14,-,TGTGCCAGCACGGGAACCGATAATTATTCACCCCTCCACTTT,CASTGTDNYSPLHF
-,TRBJ2-3,TRBV2,15,-,TGTGCCAGCACTCAACAGGGTGTACGCACAGATACGCAGTATTTT,CASTQQGVRTDTQYF
many,TRBJ2-7,TRBV12-3/TRBV12-4,15,-,TGTGCCAGCAGTTTAGGGTGGAGGAACTCCTACGAGCAGTACTTC,CASSLGWRNSYEQYF
many,TRBJ2-1,TRBV10-1,12,-,TGCGCCAGACGGGTCTCCTACAATGAGCAGTTCTTC,CARRVSYNEQFF
-,TRBJ1-1,TRBV20-1,13,-,TGCAGTGTTGGCTGGCAGGAGAACACTGAAGCTTTCTTT,CSVGWQENTEAFF
many,TRBJ2-2,TRBV6-1,15,-,TGTGCCAGCTTTCGCGGGCTGACGAACACCGGGGAGCTGTTTTTT,CASFRGLTNTGELFF
few,TRBJ2-6,TRBV5-4,16,TRBD1,TGTGCCAGCAGCCGACAGGGGAGCTCTGGGGCCAACGTCCTGACTTTC,CASSRQGSSGANVLTF
-,TRBJ2-5,TRBV11-2,18,TRBD2,TGTGCCAGCAGCTCCTTTCCTCATCTAGCGGGAGGGCGGCAGACCCAGTACTTC,CASSSFPHLAGGRQTQYF
many,TRBJ2-1,TRBV19,14,-,TGTGCCAGTGGCTACGTGAGCTCCTACAATGAGCAGTTCTTC,CASGYVSSYNEQFF
many,TRBJ1-1,TRBV12-3/TRBV12-4,14,-,TGTGCCAGCAGACCCCCCGGGACCGAGGGGAGAGCTTTCTTT,CASRPPGTEGRAFF
-,TRBJ1-5,TRBV28,12,-,TGTGCCAGCACGGTGGCCAATCCGCCCCAGCATTTT,CASTVANPPQHF
many,TRBJ2-2,TRBV12-3/TRBV12-4,17,TRBD1,TGTGCCAGCAGTTGGGGTGCCGGGACAGGGAACACCGGGGAGCTGTTTTTT,CASSWGAGTGNTGELFF
many,TRBJ1-1,TRBV6-5,18,TRBD1,TGTGCCAGCGCCACGTTCCCCTCCACAGGGGGAATGAAGAGTGAAGCTTTCTTT,CASATFPSTGGMKSEAFF
-,TRBJ1-5,TRBV20-1,13,TRBD1,TGCAGTGCGAGGTTACAGGGGGCTCAGCCCCAGCATTTT,CSARLQGAQPQHF
many,TRBJ2-7,TRBV13,17,TRBD1,TGTGCCAGCAGTTCCAAGGTTGGGGGACAGCCTTCTTACGAGCAGTACTTC,CASSSKVGGQPSYEQYF
few,TRBJ1-2,TRBV28,14,-,TGTGCCAGCGGCCTTTCGAACTTAGTTGGTGGCTACACCTTC,CASGLSNLVGGYTF
many,TRBJ1-2,TRBV2,13,-,TGTGCCAGCAGTGTGGGCCAAAACTATGGCTACACCTTC,CASSVGQNYGYTF
many,TRBJ2-7,TRBV7-9,14,TRBD1,TGTGCCAGCAATACCGGGACAGGGCTCTACGAGCAGTACTTC,CASNTGTGLYEQYF